This T cell receptor (beta chain) was sequenced during a study of cytomegalovirus exposure and HLA in healthy donors. Study results and caveats: The classifier, whose performance was assessed in both the original and validation cohorts, reportedly diagnosed cytomegalovirus status with high specificity and sensitivity. Researchers catalogued approximately 170 TCR beta chains as cytomegalovirus-associated.

The donors were part of the validation cohort of roughly 110 subjects. That cohort was separate from the first cohort, which comprised 666 subjects. Germline V gives CDR1 SGHTA, CDR2 FQGTGA. The CDR3 is 15 amino acids. V was shortened by 1 base and J by 2 bases, with 11 bases between the two germline ends. A remark on this clone: Its target is unknown.

Clones were read by immunoSEQ multiplex PCR, and TCRdb kept only the in-frame ones, dropping some. The sample shows about 68,000 clones, roughly nine tenths of them seen only once. J is TRBJ2-5 and V is TRBV7-3; TRBD2 might be the D (5 bases). This receptor was obtained from a man younger than 35 in good health and CMV-seronegative. Sequences were obtained from PBMCs. CDR3 sequence: CASSLMAGEQETQYF. The CDR3 DNA sequence: TGTGCCAGCAGCTTAATGGCGGGCGAGCAAGAGACCCAGTACTTC.